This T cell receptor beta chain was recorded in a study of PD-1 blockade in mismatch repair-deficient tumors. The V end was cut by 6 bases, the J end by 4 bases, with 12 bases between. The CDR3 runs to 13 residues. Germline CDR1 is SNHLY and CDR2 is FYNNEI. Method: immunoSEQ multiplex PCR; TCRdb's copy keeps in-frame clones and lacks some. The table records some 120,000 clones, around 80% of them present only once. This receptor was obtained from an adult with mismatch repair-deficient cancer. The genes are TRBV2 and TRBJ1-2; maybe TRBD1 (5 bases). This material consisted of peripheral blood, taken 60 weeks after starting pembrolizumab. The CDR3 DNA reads TGTGCCAGCAGGTCGACGGGACTCTATGGCTACACCTTC. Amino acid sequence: CASRSTGLYGYTF.